This T cell receptor (beta chain) comes out of a study of T cell responses to AZD1222 COVID-19 vaccine. Remarks on this clone: What it binds is unknown.

General study results and limits: Females made up more of the donors, who were largely white British, and clonal diversity may have come out too low. Unmutated variant regions are reportedly the target of nearly half of TCRs that are spike-specific.

Clones were read by immunoSEQ multiplex PCR, and TCRdb kept only the in-frame ones, dropping some. The repertoire holds about 110,000 clones, with 70% to 90% as singletons. The junction had 1 base not matched to a gene; V was cut back by 5 bases and J by 3 bases. This CDR3 spans 14 amino acids. In germline, CDR1 is SGHVS, CDR2 FNYEAQ. The sequences come from peripheral blood, collected 28 days after the second AZD1222 dose. The sequence derives from an adult who received the AZD1222 COVID-19 vaccine. The chain combines TRBV7-6 with TRBJ2-2; 9 nucleotides align to TRBD1. The CDR3 coding sequence is TGTGCCAGCAGCCGACAGGGGGACACCGGGGAGCTGTTTTTT. Translated: CASSRQGDTGELFF.